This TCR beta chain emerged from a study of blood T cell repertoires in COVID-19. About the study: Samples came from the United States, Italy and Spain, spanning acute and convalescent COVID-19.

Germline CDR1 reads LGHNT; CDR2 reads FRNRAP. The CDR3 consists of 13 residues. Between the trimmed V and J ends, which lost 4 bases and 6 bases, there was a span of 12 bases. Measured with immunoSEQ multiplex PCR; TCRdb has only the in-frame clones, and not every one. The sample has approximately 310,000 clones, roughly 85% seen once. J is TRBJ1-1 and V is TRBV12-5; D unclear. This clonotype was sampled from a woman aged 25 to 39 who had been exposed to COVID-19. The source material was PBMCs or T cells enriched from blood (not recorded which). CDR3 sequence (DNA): TGTGCTAGTGGTTCGTGGGGAGGGTCTGAAGCTTTCTTT. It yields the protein CASGSWGGSEAFF.